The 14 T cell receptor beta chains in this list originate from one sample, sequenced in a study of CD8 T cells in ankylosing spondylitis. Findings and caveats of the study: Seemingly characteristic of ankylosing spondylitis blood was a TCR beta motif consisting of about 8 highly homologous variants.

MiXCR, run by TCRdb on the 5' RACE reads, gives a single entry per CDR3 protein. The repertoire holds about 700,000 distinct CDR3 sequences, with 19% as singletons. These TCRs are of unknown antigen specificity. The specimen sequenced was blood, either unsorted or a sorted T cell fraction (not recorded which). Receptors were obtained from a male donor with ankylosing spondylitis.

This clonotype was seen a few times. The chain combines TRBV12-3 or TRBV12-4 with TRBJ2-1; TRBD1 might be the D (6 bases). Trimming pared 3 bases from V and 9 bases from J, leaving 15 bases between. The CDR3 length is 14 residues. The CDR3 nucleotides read TGTGCCAGCAGTTTGCAGGGGCCCGACGGTGAGCAGTTCTTC. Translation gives CASSLQGPDGEQFF.

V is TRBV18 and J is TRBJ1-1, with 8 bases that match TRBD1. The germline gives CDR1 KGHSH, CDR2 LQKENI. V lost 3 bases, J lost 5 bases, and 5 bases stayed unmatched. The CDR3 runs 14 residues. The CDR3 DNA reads TGTGCCAGCTCACCTGGGACAGGATGGACTGAAGCTTTCTTT. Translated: CASSPGTGWTEAFF.

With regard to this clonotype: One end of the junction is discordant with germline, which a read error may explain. The CDR3, as DNA: TGTGCTAGCAGCATAACTAGCGGGCGCCAAGAGACCCAGTACTTC. Translation gives CASSITSGRQETQYF. This rearrangement joins TRBV7-7 to TRBJ2-5; 9 bases are shared with TRBD2. The CDR3 runs 15 residues. Per the germline V gene, CDR1 is SSHAT and CDR2 is FNYEAQ (reference sequence).

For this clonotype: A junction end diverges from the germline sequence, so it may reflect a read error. Here the CDR3 DNA reads TGCGAACCCCCCCGGACAGGGCTTCCTAACGAGCAGTACTTC. Translation gives CEPPRTGLPNEQYF. V and J are TRBV27 and TRBJ2-7, with TRBD1 matching 8 bases. In germline, CDR1 is MNHEY, CDR2 SMNVEV (reference sequence). The CDR3 length is 14 residues.

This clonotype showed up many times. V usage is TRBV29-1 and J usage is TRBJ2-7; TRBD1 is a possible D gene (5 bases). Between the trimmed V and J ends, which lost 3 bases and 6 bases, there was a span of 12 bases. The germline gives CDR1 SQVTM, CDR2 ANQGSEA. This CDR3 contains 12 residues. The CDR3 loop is CSVDGASGEQYF. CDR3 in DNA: TGCAGCGTTGATGGGGCCTCCGGCGAGCAGTACTTC.

CDR3 region: CASSLGTGIRTDTQYF. CDR3 bases: TGTGCCAGCAGTTTAGGGACAGGGATCCGCACAGATACGCAGTATTTT. The V and J genes are TRBV12-3 or TRBV12-4 and TRBJ2-3, with 8 bases matching TRBD1. The CDR3 covers 16 residues. The junction had 4 bases not matched to a gene; V was cut back by 1 base and J by 1 base.

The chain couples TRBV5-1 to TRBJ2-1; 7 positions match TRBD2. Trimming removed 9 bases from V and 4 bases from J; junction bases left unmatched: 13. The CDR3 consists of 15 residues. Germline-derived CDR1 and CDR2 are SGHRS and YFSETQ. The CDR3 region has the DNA TGCGCCACCAACCCTGGGGGGGTTGGGTACAATGAGCAGTTCTTC. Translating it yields CATNPGGVGYNEQFF.

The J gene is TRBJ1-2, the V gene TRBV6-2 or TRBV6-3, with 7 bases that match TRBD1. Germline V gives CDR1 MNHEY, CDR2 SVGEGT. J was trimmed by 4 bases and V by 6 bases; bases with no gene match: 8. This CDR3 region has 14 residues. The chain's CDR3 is CASSQRGLAYGYTF. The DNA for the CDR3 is TGTGCCAGCAGCCAAAGGGGGCTTGCCTATGGCTACACCTTC.

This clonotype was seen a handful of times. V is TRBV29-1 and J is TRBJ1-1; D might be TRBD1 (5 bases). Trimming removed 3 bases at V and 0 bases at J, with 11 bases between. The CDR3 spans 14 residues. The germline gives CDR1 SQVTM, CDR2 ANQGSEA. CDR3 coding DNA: TGCAGCGTTGAGAGGGCAGGGATGAACACTGAAGCTTTCTTT. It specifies CSVERAGMNTEAFF.

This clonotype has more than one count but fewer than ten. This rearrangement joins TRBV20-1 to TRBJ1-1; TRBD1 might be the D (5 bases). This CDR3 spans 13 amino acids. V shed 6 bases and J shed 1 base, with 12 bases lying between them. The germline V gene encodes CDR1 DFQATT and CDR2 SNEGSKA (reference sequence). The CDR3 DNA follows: TGCAGTGCCTACGACGGGGGGAACACTGAAGCTTTCTTT. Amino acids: CSAYDGGNTEAFF.

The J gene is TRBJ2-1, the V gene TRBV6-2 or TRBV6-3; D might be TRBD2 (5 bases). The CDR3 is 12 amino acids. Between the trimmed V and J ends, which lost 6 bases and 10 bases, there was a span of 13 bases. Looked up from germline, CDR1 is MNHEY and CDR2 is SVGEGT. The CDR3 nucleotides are TGTGCCAGCAGCTCGGACTCCACAGAGCAGTTCTTC. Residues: CASSSDSTEQFF.

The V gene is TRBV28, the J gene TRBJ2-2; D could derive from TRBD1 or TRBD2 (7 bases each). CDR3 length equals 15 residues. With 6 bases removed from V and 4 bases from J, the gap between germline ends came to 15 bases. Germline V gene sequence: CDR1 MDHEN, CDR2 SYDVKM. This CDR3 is CASRPGGVGTGELFF. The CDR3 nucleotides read TGTGCCAGCAGGCCAGGGGGGGTGGGCACCGGGGAGCTGTTTTTT. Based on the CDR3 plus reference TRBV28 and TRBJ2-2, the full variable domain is DVKVTQSSRYLVKRTGEKVFLECVQDMDHENMFWYRQDPGLGLRLIYFSYDVKMKEKGDIPEGYSVSREKKERFSLILESASTNQTSMYLCASRPGGVGTGELFFGEGSRLTVL.

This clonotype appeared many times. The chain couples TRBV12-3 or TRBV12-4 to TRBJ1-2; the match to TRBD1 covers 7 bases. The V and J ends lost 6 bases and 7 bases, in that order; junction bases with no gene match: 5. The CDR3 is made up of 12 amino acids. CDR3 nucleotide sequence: TGTGCCAGCAGCCTCCGGGACAGTGGCTACACCTTC. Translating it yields CASSLRDSGYTF.

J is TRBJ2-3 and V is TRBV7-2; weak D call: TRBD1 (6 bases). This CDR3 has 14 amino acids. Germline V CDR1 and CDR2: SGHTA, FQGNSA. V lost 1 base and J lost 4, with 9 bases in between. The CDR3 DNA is TGTGCCAGCAGCTTAGAGGGGGTGGCAGATACGCAGTATTTT. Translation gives CASSLEGVADTQYF. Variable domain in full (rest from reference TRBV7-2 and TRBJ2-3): GAGVSQSPSNKVTEKGKDVELRCDPISGHTALYWYRQSLGQGLEFLIYFQGNSAPDKSGLPSDRFSAERTGGSVSTLTIQRTQQEDSAVYLCASSLEGVADTQYFGPGTRLTVL.